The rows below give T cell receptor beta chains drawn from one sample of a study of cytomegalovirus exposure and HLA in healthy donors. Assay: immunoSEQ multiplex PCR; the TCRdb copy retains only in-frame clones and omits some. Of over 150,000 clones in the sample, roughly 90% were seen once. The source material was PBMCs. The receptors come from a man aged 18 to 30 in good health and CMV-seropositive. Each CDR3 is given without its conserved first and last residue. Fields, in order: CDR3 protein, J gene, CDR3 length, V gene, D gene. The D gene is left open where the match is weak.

cdr3_aa: SATTPETGKNYEQY
j_call: TRBJ2-7
cdr3_length: 14
v_call: TRBV29-1
d_call: TRBD1

cdr3_aa: ARLAGVGYEQY
j_call: TRBJ2-7
cdr3_length: 11
v_call: TRBV6-4
d_call: TRBD2

cdr3_aa: ASSKSSTGENSNQPQH
j_call: TRBJ1-5
cdr3_length: 16
v_call: TRBV21-1
d_call: -

cdr3_aa: AISEGTGSRKAF
j_call: TRBJ1-1
cdr3_length: 12
v_call: TRBV10-3
d_call: TRBD1

cdr3_aa: ASSPTGTRISEQF
j_call: TRBJ2-1
cdr3_length: 13
v_call: TRBV7-2
d_call: TRBD2

cdr3_aa: AWSRKGLAGIEQF
j_call: TRBJ2-1
cdr3_length: 13
v_call: TRBV30
d_call: TRBD2

cdr3_aa: ASSLGSGKEGEQY
j_call: TRBJ2-7
cdr3_length: 13
v_call: TRBV7-6
d_call: TRBD2

cdr3_aa: ASSSTGRGNQPQH
j_call: TRBJ1-5
cdr3_length: 13
v_call: TRBV28
d_call: -

cdr3_aa: ASSVGWTNYNEQF
j_call: TRBJ2-1
cdr3_length: 13
v_call: TRBV9
d_call: -

cdr3_aa: ASSLRAGANTGELF
j_call: TRBJ2-2
cdr3_length: 14
v_call: TRBV5-6
d_call: TRBD2

cdr3_aa: ASSLLRGRSSGANVLT
j_call: TRBJ2-6
cdr3_length: 16
v_call: TRBV28
d_call: -

cdr3_aa: ASSLAFSRGPHEQY
j_call: TRBJ2-7
cdr3_length: 14
v_call: TRBV5-1
d_call: -

cdr3_aa: ATGVAGAAGEQY
j_call: TRBJ2-7
cdr3_length: 12
v_call: TRBV15
d_call: TRBD2

cdr3_aa: ARTRDTQY
j_call: TRBJ2-3
cdr3_length: 8
v_call: TRBV23-1
d_call: -

cdr3_aa: ASSLETDYEQY
j_call: TRBJ2-7
cdr3_length: 11
v_call: TRBV5-1
d_call: -

cdr3_aa: ASKEEGFANTGELF
j_call: TRBJ2-2
cdr3_length: 14
v_call: TRBV2
d_call: -

cdr3_aa: ASSLGDFSYEQY
j_call: TRBJ2-7
cdr3_length: 12
v_call: TRBV5-1
d_call: -

cdr3_aa: ASSLQGGGELF
j_call: TRBJ2-2
cdr3_length: 11
v_call: TRBV5-4
d_call: -

cdr3_aa: ASSEGVSYEQY
j_call: TRBJ2-7
cdr3_length: 11
v_call: TRBV5-1
d_call: -

cdr3_aa: ASSSTGGTEGYGYT
j_call: TRBJ1-2
cdr3_length: 14
v_call: TRBV6-5
d_call: -

cdr3_aa: ASREMNTEAF
j_call: TRBJ1-1
cdr3_length: 10
v_call: TRBV28
d_call: -

cdr3_aa: ASSLDRYGYT
j_call: TRBJ1-2
cdr3_length: 10
v_call: TRBV13
d_call: -

cdr3_aa: ASSSRLAGDGELF
j_call: TRBJ2-2
cdr3_length: 13
v_call: TRBV7-7
d_call: TRBD2

cdr3_aa: ASRPSSGRVKQF
j_call: TRBJ2-1
cdr3_length: 12
v_call: TRBV5-1
d_call: TRBD2

cdr3_aa: ASSAGQDYEQY
j_call: TRBJ2-7
cdr3_length: 11
v_call: TRBV18
d_call: TRBD1

cdr3_aa: ASSQPRDRERRMNTEAF
j_call: TRBJ1-1
cdr3_length: 17
v_call: TRBV6-4
d_call: TRBD1

cdr3_aa: ASSFRWHSNTQY
j_call: TRBJ2-3
cdr3_length: 12
v_call: TRBV7-9
d_call: -